Shown below are 18 T cell receptor beta chains from a single sample sequenced in a study of blood T cell repertoires in COVID-19. Sequencing used immunoSEQ multiplex PCR; TCRdb keeps in-frame clones, though not all of them. The sample has some 40,000 clones, roughly 82% seen once; the top ten hold approximately 14%. The sequenced material came from peripheral blood. The receptors come from a man aged 50 to 60 with active or convalescent COVID-19.

The chain combines TRBV9 with TRBJ2-1, with TRBD2 as a possible D gene (6 bases). The CDR3 contains 15 residues. CDR1 SGDLS and CDR2 YYNGEE come from the germline V gene. Trimming left V 3 bases short and J 2 bases short, with 12 bases between. The CDR3 sequence is CASSAGLLPYNEQFF. The CDR3 coding sequence is TGTGCCAGCAGCGCGGGACTGCTACCCTACAATGAGCAGTTCTTC.

DNA of the CDR3: TGCGCCAGCAGTGAGTCTGGGGCCGGTGAAAAACTGTTTTTT. Its translation is CASSESGAGEKLFF. V is TRBV10-1 and J is TRBJ1-4, with TRBD1 as a possible D gene (5 bases). The germline gives CDR1 WNHNN, CDR2 SYGVQD (reference sequence). The V and J ends lost 0 bases and 7 bases respectively, with 9 bases between them. This CDR3 has 14 amino acids.

The CDR3 protein is CSVETHTGLSNEQFF. CDR3 coding DNA: TGCAGCGTTGAGACTCACACAGGGCTATCCAATGAGCAGTTCTTC. The chain links TRBV29-1 to TRBJ2-1, with D perhaps matching TRBD1 (6 bases). Germline CDR1 SQVTM, CDR2 ANQGSEA. V lost 3 bases, J lost 6 bases, and 18 bases lay in between. The CDR3 contains 15 residues.

The chain combines TRBV3-1 (or the pseudogene TRBV3-2) with TRBJ1-2; 9 nucleotides align to TRBD1. The CDR3 spans 13 residues. V lost 6 bases to trimming and J lost 8 bases; unmatched junction nucleotides: 7. Germline V lookup: CDR1 LGHDT, CDR2 YNNKEL (reference sequence). Written as DNA, the CDR3 is TGTGCCAGCAGGATACAGGGGGCACAAGGCTACACCTTC. Translation: CASRIQGAQGYTF.

The chain joins TRBV7-2 to TRBJ1-5; a possible D gene is TRBD1 (5 bases). This CDR3 has 16 amino acids. Trimming took off 5 bases at V and 0 bases at J, with 14 bases between the two ends. The germline gives CDR1 SGHTA, CDR2 FQGNSA. This chain's CDR3 is CASSPWGGTSNQPQHF. The CDR3 DNA reads TGTGCCAGCAGCCCATGGGGGGGGACTAGCAATCAGCCCCAGCATTTT. The entire variable domain, with the rest obtained from reference TRBV7-2 and TRBJ1-5, is as follows: GAGVSQSPSNKVTEKGKDVELRCDPISGHTALYWYRQSLGQGLEFLIYFQGNSAPDKSGLPSDRFSAERTGGSVSTLTIQRTQQEDSAVYLCASSPWGGTSNQPQHFGDGTRLSIL.

The chain uses TRBV19 and TRBJ1-5; D is possibly TRBD1 (6 bases). Germline CDR1 and CDR2: LNHDA and SQIVND (reference sequence). The ends were cut back, 4 bases at V and 1 base at J, with 11 bases in the middle. The CDR3 is made up of 15 amino acids. The CDR3 here is CASSKGTRSNQPQHF. CDR3 in DNA: TGTGCCAGTAGTAAGGGGACACGAAGCAATCAGCCCCAGCATTTT.

This clone was detected only once. The V gene is TRBV28, the J gene TRBJ1-5; weak D call: TRBD1 (5 bases). The germline V gene has CDR1 MDHEN and CDR2 SYDVKM. This CDR3 region has 18 residues. Trimming stripped 3 bases from V and 0 bases from J, with 18 bases between. Here the CDR3 DNA reads TGTGCCAGCAGTTTGGTTCGCGGGACGGTTTATAGCAATCAGCCCCAGCATTTT. Translation: CASSLVRGTVYSNQPQHF. Looking up the rest from reference TRBV28 and TRBJ1-5 gives the full variable domain: DVKVTQSSRYLVKRTGEKVFLECVQDMDHENMFWYRQDPGLGLRLIYFSYDVKMKEKGDIPEGYSVSREKKERFSLILESASTNQTSMYLCASSLVRGTVYSNQPQHFGDGTRLSIL.

The chain links TRBV19 to TRBJ1-2, with 7 bases aligning to TRBD1. The CDR3 loop spans 14 amino acids. From germline, CDR1 is LNHDA and CDR2 SQIVND (reference sequence). J lost 0 bases, V lost 5 bases, and 3 bases had no gene match. The CDR3 sequence is CASSGDRANYGYTF. CDR3 nucleotide sequence: TGTGCCAGTAGTGGAGACAGGGCTAACTATGGCTACACCTTC.

The chain joins TRBV18 to TRBJ1-4, with TRBD1 as a possible D gene (6 bases). The germline V and J ends were trimmed by 4 bases and 7 bases, with 16 bases remaining between them. Per germline, CDR1 KGHSH and CDR2 LQKENI. The CDR3 runs 15 residues. CDR3: CASSHLDSTSEKLFF. The CDR3 DNA reads as TGTGCCAGCTCACACTTGGACAGCACGAGTGAAAAACTGTTTTTT.

The rearrangement joins TRBV12-3 or TRBV12-4 to TRBJ1-1; D not certain. V gave up 5 bases and J gave up 0 bases, with 4 bases separating them. This CDR3 comprises 12 residues. CDR3 nucleotide sequence: TGTGCCAGCAGTCGGGTGAACACTGAAGCTTTCTTT. Its translation is CASSRVNTEAFF.

The V gene is TRBV7-8, the J gene TRBJ1-4, with 8 bases that match TRBD1. CDR3 length: 17 amino acids. Trimming at V came to 2 bases and at J to 2 bases, leaving 7 bases not matched to a gene. Germline V gene data show CDR1 as SGHVS and CDR2 as FQNEAQ. Here the CDR3 reads CASSLRGTGRTNEKLFF. As DNA, the CDR3 is TGTGCCAGCAGCTTAAGGGGGACAGGCCGTACTAATGAAAAACTGTTTTTT. The whole variable domain, remainder taken from reference TRBV7-8 and TRBJ1-4, is GAGVSQSPRYKVAKRGQDVALRCDPISGHVSLFWYQQALGQGPEFLTYFQNEAQLDKSGLPSDRFFAERPEGSVSTLKIQRTQQEDSAVYLCASSLRGTGRTNEKLFFGSGTQLSVL.

The chain recombines TRBV19 with TRBJ1-1; possibly TRBD1 for D (6 bases). The CDR3 runs to 14 residues. V was cut by 3 bases and J by 2 bases, with 10 bases left in between. CDR1 is LNHDA and CDR2 is SQIVND in the germline V gene (reference sequence). CDR3 in amino acids: CASSIVGTNTEAFF. The CDR3 nucleotides read TGTGCCAGTAGTATTGTCGGGACAAACACTGAAGCTTTCTTT. Filled out from reference TRBV19 and TRBJ1-1, the complete variable domain reads DGGITQSPKYLFRKEGQNVTLSCEQNLNHDAMYWYRQDPGQGLRLIYYSQIVNDFQKGDIAEGYSVSREKKESFPLTVTSAQKNPTAFYLCASSIVGTNTEAFFGQGTRLTVV.

The rearrangement uses TRBV10-2 and TRBJ1-1; the D gene is possibly TRBD1 (6 bases). V lost 8 bases, J lost 3 bases, and 19 bases lay in between. Germline values: CDR1 WSHSY, CDR2 SAAADI. This CDR3 is 15 amino acids long. The CDR3: CASAKGWGLDTEAFF. CDR3 sequence (DNA): TGCGCCAGCGCCAAAGGTTGGGGGCTGGACACTGAAGCTTTCTTT.

The genes are TRBV5-1 and TRBJ1-5; weak D call: TRBD1 (6 bases). CDR3 size: 13 residues. In germline, CDR1 is SGHRS, CDR2 YFSETQ. Trimming took 3 bases from V and 5 from J, leaving 9 bases between them. The CDR3 loop is CASSSTGDQPQHF. In DNA, the CDR3 is TGCGCCAGCAGCTCGACAGGTGATCAGCCCCAGCATTTT.

DNA for the CDR3: TGTGCCAGCACCCAGGGGGGTCGCAACTATGGCTACACCTTC. Amino acid sequence: CASTQGGRNYGYTF. The V and J genes are TRBV3-1 (or the pseudogene TRBV3-2) and TRBJ1-2, with 7 bases matching TRBD1. Germline lookup yields CDR1 LGHDT and CDR2 YNNKEL (reference sequence). V lost 7 bases to trimming and J lost 2 bases; unmatched junction nucleotides: 7. This CDR3 comprises 14 residues.

The rearrangement links TRBV29-1 to TRBJ2-2; D unresolved. Germline CDR1 and CDR2: SQVTM and ANQGSEA. V shed 2 bases and J shed 0 bases, with 4 bases lying between them. The CDR3 loop spans 13 amino acids. CDR3 residues: CSVENSNTGELFF. For the CDR3, the DNA is TGCAGCGTTGAAAACTCGAACACCGGGGAGCTGTTTTTT.

This clone was seen a single time. This sequence joins TRBV19 and TRBJ1-6, with 7 bases fitting TRBD1. After removal of 6 bases from V and 10 bases from J, the junction contained 18 bases not matched to a gene. The germline V gene encodes CDR1 LNHDA and CDR2 SQIVND (reference sequence). This CDR3 has 17 amino acids. The CDR3 here is CASSYYGSGGSKSPLHF. CDR3 nucleotide sequence: TGTGCCAGTAGCTATTACGGCTCAGGGGGGAGTAAATCACCCCTCCACTTT.

V usage is TRBV19 and J usage is TRBJ1-2, with TRBD1 identical over 8 bases. The germline V gene encodes CDR1 LNHDA and CDR2 SQIVND (reference sequence). The CDR3 length is 15 residues. J was trimmed by 5 bases and V by 6 bases; bases with no gene match: 11. The CDR3 DNA sequence: TGTGCCAGTAGGGCCCTCGGGGACAGGCTTTATGGCTACACCTTC. Protein product: CASRALGDRLYGYTF.